One sample yielded the 7 T cell receptor beta chains listed below, sequenced in a study of blood T cell repertoires in COVID-19. Sequencing used immunoSEQ multiplex PCR; TCRdb keeps in-frame clones, though not all of them. The top ten hold around 24% of the sample, which has around 180,000 clones, 88% seen once. The source material was peripheral blood. These receptors were taken from a man between 60 and 75 years old with acute or convalescent COVID-19.

V usage is TRBV19 and J usage is TRBJ2-7; no definite D call. The ends were cut back, 5 bases at V and 4 bases at J, with 18 bases in the middle. Germline assignment: CDR1 LNHDA and CDR2 SQIVND (reference sequence). The CDR3 is 15 amino acids. CDR3 bases: TGTGCCAGTAGTGCGGCGATGCCGCACCCATACGAGCAGTACTTC. It specifies CASSAAMPHPYEQYF.

This rearrangement joins TRBV11-2 to TRBJ2-7, with D possibly being TRBD1 (5 bases). V was pared by 2 bases and J by 3 bases, with 11 bases between. The CDR3 is 14 residues long. Germline V lookup: CDR1 SGHAT, CDR2 FQNNGV. The CDR3 loop reads CASSLSQGSYEQYF. CDR3 coding DNA: TGTGCCAGCAGCTTATCCCAGGGAAGCTACGAGCAGTACTTC.

CDR3 loop: CASSHLAEPWSQYF. The CDR3 DNA is TGTGCCAGCAGCCACCTCGCGGAGCCGTGGTCCCAGTACTTC. The V call is TRBV11-2, the J call TRBJ2-5; D is uncertain. The CDR3 is 14 amino acids. Looked up from germline, CDR1 is SGHAT and CDR2 is FQNNGV. The germline V and J ends were trimmed by 5 bases and 9 bases, with 19 bases remaining between them.

The chain couples TRBV30 to TRBJ1-3; D remains ambiguous. V was shortened by 4 bases and J by 0 bases, with 13 bases between the two germline ends. The CDR3 sequence is 15 residues long. Germline V gene lookup returns CDR1 GTSNPN and CDR2 SVGIG (reference sequence). Written as DNA, the CDR3 is TGTGCCTGGACCTCGGCGGTCCTCTCTGGAAACACCATATATTTT. Its translation is CAWTSAVLSGNTIYF.

V and J are TRBV3-1 (or the pseudogene TRBV3-2) and TRBJ1-2; D uncertain. Trimming took 4 bases from V and 3 from J, leaving 9 bases between them. The CDR3 contains 13 residues. The germline CDR1 and CDR2 sequences are LGHDT and YNNKEL (reference sequence). CDR3 coding DNA: TGTGCCAGCAGCCCCGGGAGGGACTATGGCTACACCTTC. Its translation: CASSPGRDYGYTF.

The V gene is TRBV11-3, the J gene TRBJ2-7; D may be TRBD2 (5 bases). Germline values: CDR1 SGHNT, CDR2 YENEEA. The CDR3 runs 12 residues. The V end lost 0 bases, the J end lost 7 bases, and 7 bases lay between the germline ends. The CDR3 DNA follows: TGTGCCAGCAGCTTAGAGGACTGGGAGCAGTACTTC. Encoded protein: CASSLEDWEQYF. The complete variable domain, with remaining parts taken from reference TRBV11-3 and TRBJ2-7, reads EAGVVQSPRYKIIEKKQPVAFWCNPISGHNTLYWYLQNLGQGPELLIRYENEEAVDDSQLPKDRFSAERLKGVDSTLKIQPAELGDSAVYLCASSLEDWEQYFGPGTRLTVT.

This chain joins TRBV27 and TRBJ1-2, with D possibly being TRBD1 (6 bases). The germline CDR1 and CDR2 sequences are MNHEY and SMNVEV (reference sequence). The germline V and J ends were trimmed by 0 bases and 3 bases, with 11 bases remaining between them. This CDR3 contains 15 residues. DNA for the CDR3: TGTGCCAGCAGTTTATCGGAGGGGGGGGACTATGGCTACACCTTC. Translating it yields CASSLSEGGDYGYTF.